This T cell receptor beta chain emerged from a study of cytomegalovirus exposure and HLA in healthy donors. Sequenced by immunoSEQ multiplex PCR; TCRdb stores in-frame clones only, minus some. This sample carries around 160,000 clones, over 80% of them seen once, and the ten largest clones take approximately 2%. This CDR3 comprises 16 residues. Losses at the gene ends were 0 bases for V and 5 bases for J; bases not matched to a gene: 8. Germline V gene data show CDR1 as LNHNV and CDR2 as YYDKDF (reference sequence). The chain carries TRBV15 and TRBJ1-2; TRBD1 agrees at 8 bases. This TCR came from a man younger than 40 in good health and CMV-seropositive. Sample: PBMCs. The CDR3 nucleotides are TGTGCCACCAGCAGAGATGGTTCAGGGGGCCCTTATGGCTACACCTTC. Its translation: CATSRDGSGGPYGYTF.